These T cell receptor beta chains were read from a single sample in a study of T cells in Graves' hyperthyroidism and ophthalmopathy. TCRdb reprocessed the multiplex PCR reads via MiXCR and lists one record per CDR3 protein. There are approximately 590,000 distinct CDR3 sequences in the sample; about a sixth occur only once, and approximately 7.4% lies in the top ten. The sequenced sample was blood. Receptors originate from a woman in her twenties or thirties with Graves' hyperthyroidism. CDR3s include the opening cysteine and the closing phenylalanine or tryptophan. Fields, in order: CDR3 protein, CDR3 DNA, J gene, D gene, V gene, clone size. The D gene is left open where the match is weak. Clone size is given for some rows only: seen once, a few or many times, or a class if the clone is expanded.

CASSSRVGETQYF	TGTGCCAGCAGTTCCAGGGTAGGGGAGACCCAGTACTTC	TRBJ2-5	NA	TRBV12-3/TRBV12-4	NA
CAWSVTGGKAFF	TGTGCCTGGAGTGTGACAGGGGGGAAAGCTTTCTTT	TRBJ1-1	TRBD1	TRBV30	many
CASSRTGRQPYNEQFF	TGTGCCAGCAGTCGTACGGGACGCCAGCCTTACAATGAGCAGTTCTTC	TRBJ2-1	NA	TRBV6-1	NA
CASRPTGTGSYNSPLHF	TGCGCCAGCAGACCAACCGGGACAGGGAGTTATAATTCACCCCTCCACTTT	TRBJ1-6	TRBD1	TRBV5-1	many
CATSEAKSGTNNEQFF	TGTGCCACCAGTGAGGCGAAATCCGGGACAAACAATGAGCAGTTCTTC	TRBJ2-1	NA	TRBV24-1	NA
CASSQRTGTSEQYF	TGTGCCAGCAGCCAAAGGACAGGGACTTCAGAGCAGTACTTC	TRBJ2-7	TRBD1	TRBV3-1	NA
CASKGPDTEAFF	TGCGCCAGCAAGGGACCGGACACTGAAGCTTTCTTT	TRBJ1-1	NA	TRBV10-1	many
CASSPPDITRNQPQHF	TGTGCCAGCAGCCCCCCGGACATCACCCGCAATCAGCCCCAGCATTTT	TRBJ1-5	NA	TRBV14	NA
CASSRRTGGVYEQFF	TGTGCCAGCAGCCGGAGGACAGGGGGCGTTTATGAGCAGTTCTTC	TRBJ2-1	TRBD1	TRBV6-1	many
CASRGTGTHNEQFF	TGTGCCAGTCGGGGGACAGGTACCCACAATGAGCAGTTCTTC	TRBJ2-1	TRBD1	TRBV6-1	NA
CASSPPDRDEQYF	TGTGCCAGCAGCCCGCCGGACAGGGACGAGCAGTACTTC	TRBJ2-7	TRBD1	TRBV11-3	many
CSVDREVGWETQYF	TGCAGCGTTGATCGTGAAGTAGGTTGGGAGACCCAGTACTTC	TRBJ2-5	NA	TRBV29-1	few
CASSFREAGELFF	TGTGCCAGCAGCTTCCGGGAGGCCGGGGAGCTGTTTTTT	TRBJ2-2	TRBD2	TRBV7-9	few
CASSIAVGFQETQYF	TGTGCCAGTAGTATAGCGGTTGGCTTCCAAGAGACCCAGTACTTC	TRBJ2-5	NA	TRBV19	NA
CASSLNRGEKLFF	TGTGCCAGCAGCTTAAACCGGGGTGAAAAACTGTTTTTT	TRBJ1-4	NA	TRBV7-3	many
CSARDPNTGELFF	TGCAGTGCTAGAGATCCGAACACCGGGGAGCTGTTTTTT	TRBJ2-2	NA	TRBV20-1	many
CASSLRQGITYNEQFF	TGTGCCAGCAGCTTAAGGCAGGGGATAACCTACAATGAGCAGTTCTTC	TRBJ2-1	NA	TRBV7-3	few